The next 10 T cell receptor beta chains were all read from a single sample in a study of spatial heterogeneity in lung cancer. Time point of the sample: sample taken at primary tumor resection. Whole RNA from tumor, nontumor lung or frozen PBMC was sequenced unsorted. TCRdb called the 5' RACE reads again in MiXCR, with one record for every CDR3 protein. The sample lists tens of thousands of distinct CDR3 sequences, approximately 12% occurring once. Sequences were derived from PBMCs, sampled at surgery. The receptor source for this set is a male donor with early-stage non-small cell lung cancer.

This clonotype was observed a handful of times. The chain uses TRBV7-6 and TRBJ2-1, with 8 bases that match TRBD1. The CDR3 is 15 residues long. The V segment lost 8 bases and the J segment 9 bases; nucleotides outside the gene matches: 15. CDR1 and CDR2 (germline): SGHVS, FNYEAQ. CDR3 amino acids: CASRAQVDTGGEQFF. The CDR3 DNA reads TGTGCCAGCCGCGCGCAGGTCGATACAGGGGGTGAGCAGTTCTTC. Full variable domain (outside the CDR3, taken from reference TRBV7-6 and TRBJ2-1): GAGVSQSPRYKVTKRGQDVALRCDPISGHVSLYWYRQALGQGPEFLTYFNYEAQQDKSGLPNDRFSAERPEGSISTLTIQRTEQRDSAMYRCASRAQVDTGGEQFFGPGTRLTVL.

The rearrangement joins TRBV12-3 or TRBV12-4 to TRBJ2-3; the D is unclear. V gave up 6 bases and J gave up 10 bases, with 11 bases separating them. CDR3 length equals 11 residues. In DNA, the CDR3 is TGTGCCAGCAGATCCTTTGTTCCGCAGTATTTT. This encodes CASRSFVPQYF.

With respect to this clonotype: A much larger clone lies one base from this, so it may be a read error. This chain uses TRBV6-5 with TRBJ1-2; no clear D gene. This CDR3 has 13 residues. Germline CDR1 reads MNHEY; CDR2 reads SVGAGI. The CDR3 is CASSYSSNYGFTF. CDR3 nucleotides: TGTGCCAGCAGTTACAGCTCTAACTATGGCTTCACCTTC.

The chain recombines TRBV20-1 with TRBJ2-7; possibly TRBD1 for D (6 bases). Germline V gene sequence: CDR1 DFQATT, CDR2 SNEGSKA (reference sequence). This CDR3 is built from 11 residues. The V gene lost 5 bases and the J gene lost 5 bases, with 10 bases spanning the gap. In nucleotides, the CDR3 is TGCAGTGCTGCCGGGACACACGAGCAGTACTTC. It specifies CSAAGTHEQYF.

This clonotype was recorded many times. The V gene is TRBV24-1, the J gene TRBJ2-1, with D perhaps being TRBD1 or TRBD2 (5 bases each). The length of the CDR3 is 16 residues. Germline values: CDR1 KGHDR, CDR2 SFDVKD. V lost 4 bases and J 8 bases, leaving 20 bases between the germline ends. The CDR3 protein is CATSEASGTVKDEQFF. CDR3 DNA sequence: TGTGCCACCAGTGAGGCCTCCGGGACGGTTAAGGATGAGCAGTTCTTC.

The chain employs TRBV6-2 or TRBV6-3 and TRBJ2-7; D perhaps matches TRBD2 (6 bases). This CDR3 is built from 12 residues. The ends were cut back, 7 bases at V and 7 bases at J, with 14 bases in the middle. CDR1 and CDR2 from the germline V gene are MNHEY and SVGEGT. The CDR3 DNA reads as TGTGCCAGCATCGACCCTGGGGGGGAGCAGTACTTC. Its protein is CASIDPGGEQYF.

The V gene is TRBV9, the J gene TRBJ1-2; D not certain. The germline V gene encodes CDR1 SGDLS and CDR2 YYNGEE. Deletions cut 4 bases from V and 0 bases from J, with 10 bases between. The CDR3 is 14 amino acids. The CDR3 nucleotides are TGTGCCAGCAGCCCTGGACCCGCTAACTATGGCTACACCTTC. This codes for CASSPGPANYGYTF.

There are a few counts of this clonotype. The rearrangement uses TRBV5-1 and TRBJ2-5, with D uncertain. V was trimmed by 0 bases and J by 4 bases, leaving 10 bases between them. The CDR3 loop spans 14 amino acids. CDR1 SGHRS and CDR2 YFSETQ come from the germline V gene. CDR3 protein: CASSLDVVLETQYF. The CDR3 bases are TGCGCCAGCAGCTTGGATGTGGTTTTAGAGACCCAGTACTTC.

The CDR3 DNA reads TGTGCCAGTAGTATAGTGGCCAGGCAAGAGACCCAGTACTTC. Protein sequence: CASSIVARQETQYF. This chain connects TRBV19 to TRBJ2-5; D not resolved. Germline-derived CDR1 and CDR2 are LNHDA and SQIVND (reference sequence). The CDR3 has 14 residues. Trimming took off 1 base at V and 2 bases at J, with 8 bases between the two ends.

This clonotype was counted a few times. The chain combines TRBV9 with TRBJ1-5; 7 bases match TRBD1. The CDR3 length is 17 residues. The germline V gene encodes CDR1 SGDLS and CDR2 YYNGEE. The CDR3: CVARPGQKRIGNQPQHF. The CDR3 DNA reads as TGTGTCGCACGACCGGGACAGAAAAGAATCGGCAATCAGCCCCAGCATTTT.